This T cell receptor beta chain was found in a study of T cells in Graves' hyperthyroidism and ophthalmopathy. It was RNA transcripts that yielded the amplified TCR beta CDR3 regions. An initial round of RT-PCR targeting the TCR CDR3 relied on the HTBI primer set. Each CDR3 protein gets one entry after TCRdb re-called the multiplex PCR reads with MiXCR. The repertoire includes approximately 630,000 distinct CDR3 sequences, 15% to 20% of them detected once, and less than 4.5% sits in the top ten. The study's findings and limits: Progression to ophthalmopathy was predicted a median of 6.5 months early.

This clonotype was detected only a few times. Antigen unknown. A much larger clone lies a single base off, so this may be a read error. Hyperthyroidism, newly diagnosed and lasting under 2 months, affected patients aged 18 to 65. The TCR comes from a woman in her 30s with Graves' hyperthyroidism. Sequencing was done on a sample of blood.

The CDR3 region has the DNA TGTGCCAGCAGCCGGGGGATCTCCCACGAGCAGTACTTC. Translated, it gives CASSRGISHEQYF. The chain couples TRBV28 to TRBJ2-7; D might be TRBD2 (6 bases). The CDR3 length is 13 residues. The germline CDR1 and CDR2 sequences are MDHEN and SYDVKM.